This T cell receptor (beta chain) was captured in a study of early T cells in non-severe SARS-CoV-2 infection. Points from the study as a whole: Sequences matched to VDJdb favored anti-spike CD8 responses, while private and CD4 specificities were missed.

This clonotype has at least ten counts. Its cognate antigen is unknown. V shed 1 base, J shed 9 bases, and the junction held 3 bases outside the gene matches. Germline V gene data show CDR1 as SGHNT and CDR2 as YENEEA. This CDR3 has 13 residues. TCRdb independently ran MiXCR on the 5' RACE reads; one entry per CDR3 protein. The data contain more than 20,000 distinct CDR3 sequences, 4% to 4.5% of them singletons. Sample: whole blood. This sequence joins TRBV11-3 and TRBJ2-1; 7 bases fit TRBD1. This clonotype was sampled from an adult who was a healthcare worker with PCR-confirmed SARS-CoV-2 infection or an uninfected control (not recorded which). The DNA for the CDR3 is TGTGCCAGCAGCTTAGTACAGGGGCCTGAGCAGTTCTTC. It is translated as CASSLVQGPEQFF.